The 21 T cell receptor beta chains below come from one sample, sequenced in a study of T-cell reconstitution after alpha-beta-depleted transplantation in children. Unique molecular identifiers were incorporated during preparation of the TCRbeta library. From the PCR reads, TCRdb called clonotypes with MiXCR, one entry per CDR3 protein. The table lists over 200,000 distinct CDR3 sequences, 8.5% to 10% of them singletons, with about 6.2% in the top ten. Sequenced here: PBMCs from the stem cell graft donor, sampled from the stem cell graft. These receptors all come from a human donor who donated a stem cell graft to a child with acute lymphoblastic leukemia.

This clonotype was seen at least ten times. J is TRBJ2-2 and V is TRBV4-3; no firm D call. The CDR3 is 16 amino acids. V lost 2 bases, J lost 3 bases, and 13 bases lay in between. Germline values: CDR1 LGHNA, CDR2 YSLEER. This CDR3 is CASSQIRITYTGELFF. The CDR3 DNA reads as TGCGCCAGCAGCCAAATCAGGATCACGTACACCGGGGAGCTGTTTTTT.

V usage is TRBV20-1 and J usage is TRBJ1-4, with a tentative D call TRBD1 (6 bases). This CDR3 comprises 16 residues. Germline V gives CDR1 DFQATT, CDR2 SNEGSKA (reference sequence). With 1 base removed from V and 0 bases from J, the gap between germline ends came to 12 bases. The DNA of the CDR3 is TGCAGTGCTAGAGGACAGGAGAAGGCAACTAATGAAAAACTGTTTTTT. Residues: CSARGQEKATNEKLFF.

This clonotype has ten or more counts. V and J are TRBV12-3 or TRBV12-4 and TRBJ2-2; the match to TRBD2 covers 7 bases. V trimming: 1 base; J trimming: 7 bases; junction bases outside the gene matches: 0. CDR3 length: 13 amino acids. The CDR3 loop is CASSLERGGELFF. The CDR3 DNA is TGTGCCAGCAGTTTAGAGCGGGGCGGGGAGCTGTTTTTT.

This clonotype was counted between two and nine times. The chain carries TRBV25-1 and TRBJ1-2, with D perhaps matching TRBD1 (6 bases). V lost 4 bases to trimming and J lost 0 bases, with 12 bases between them. Germline V gene lookup returns CDR1 MGHDK and CDR2 SYGVNS. CDR3 length equals 15 residues. The CDR3 region is CASSAQGRSNYGYTF. In DNA, the CDR3 is TGTGCCAGCAGTGCGCAGGGGCGTTCTAACTATGGCTACACCTTC.

Many counts were recorded for this clonotype. The chain links TRBV5-5 to TRBJ1-5; D perhaps matches TRBD1 (5 bases). The V gene's germline CDR1 is SGHKS and CDR2 YYEKEE (reference sequence). The CDR3 has 15 residues. V dropped 2 bases and J dropped 2 bases, with 11 bases sitting between them. The CDR3 nucleotides read TGTGCCAGCAGCTTAGATGTAGGGGGCAATCAGCCCCAGCATTTT. Its protein product is CASSLDVGGNQPQHF.

This clonotype was detected many times. V gene TRBV4-3 combines with J gene TRBJ2-2; unclear D gene. Germline CDR1 and CDR2: LGHNA and YSLEER. Trimming cost V 6 bases and J 0 bases, with 8 bases left between them. This CDR3 has 14 residues. CDR3 in DNA: TGCGCCAGCAGTCAGTACGCGAACACCGGGGAGCTGTTTTTT. This translates into CASSQYANTGELFF.

This clonotype has at least ten counts. The chain carries TRBV20-1 and TRBJ2-3; D gene ambiguous. The CDR3 extends over 13 amino acids. Germline loops: CDR1 DFQATT, CDR2 SNEGSKA (reference sequence). The germline V and J ends were trimmed by 3 bases and 4 bases, with 11 bases remaining between them. The CDR3 DNA is TGCAGTGCTAGTTACGAGAATTCAGATACGCAGTATTTT. Translating gives CSASYENSDTQYF.

This clonotype was seen more than once but under ten times. V gene TRBV4-2 combines with J gene TRBJ2-7; D is perhaps TRBD1 or TRBD2 (5 bases each). The V end was cut by 4 bases, the J end by 0 bases, with 31 bases between. CDR3 length: 21 residues. Germline CDR1 reads LGHNA; CDR2 reads YNFKEQ. CDR3: CASSLGVKTGPSGGSSYEQYF. CDR3 DNA: TGTGCCAGCAGCCTGGGGGTCAAAACGGGACCCAGTGGAGGAAGCTCCTACGAGCAGTACTTC.

This clonotype has a count of ten or more. This chain connects TRBV7-9 to TRBJ2-1, with 9 bases fitting TRBD1. The V gene's germline CDR1 is SEHNR and CDR2 FQNEAQ (reference sequence). The trim removed 2 bases at V and 6 bases at J, leaving 5 bases unmatched. CDR3 length: 15 residues. CDR3 amino acids: CASSLMTGGINEQFF. The CDR3 nucleotides read TGTGCCAGCAGCTTAATGACAGGGGGTATCAATGAGCAGTTCTTC.

This chain uses TRBV15 with TRBJ2-5; the D gene could be TRBD1 or TRBD2 (5 bases each). Deletions cut 2 bases from V and 0 bases from J, with 13 bases between. The CDR3 is 16 amino acids. CDR1 is LNHNV and CDR2 is YYDKDF in the germline V gene (reference sequence). The CDR3 loop reads CATSRKTGTDQETQYF. The DNA of the CDR3 is TGTGCCACCAGCAGAAAAACCGGGACGGACCAAGAGACCCAGTACTTC. The full variable domain, completed using reference TRBV15 and TRBJ2-5, is DAMVIQNPRYQVTQFGKPVTLSCSQTLNHNVMYWYQQKSSQAPKLLFHYYDKDFNNEADTPDNFQSRRPNTSFCFLDIRSPGLGDTAMYLCATSRKTGTDQETQYFGPGTRLLVL.

The chain links TRBV6-1 to TRBJ2-3; 15 positions match TRBD2. The CDR3 loop spans 15 amino acids. Trimming cost V 6 bases and J 6 bases; bases outside gene matches: 4. The V gene's germline CDR1 is MNHNS and CDR2 SASEGT. This CDR3 is CASRGLAGGGDTQYF. CDR3 in DNA: TGTGCCAGCAGGGGACTAGCGGGGGGTGGGGATACGCAGTATTTT.

This clonotype was picked up many times. The chain has TRBV12-3 or TRBV12-4 and TRBJ1-1, with unresolved D. This CDR3 comprises 12 residues. The V end lost 3 bases, the J end lost 10 bases, and 12 bases lay between the germline ends. CDR3 nucleotides: TGTGCCAGCAGTTTTGAAGGGTCCGTAGCTTTCTTT. It encodes CASSFEGSVAFF.

This clonotype was recorded a few times. V gene TRBV27 combines with J gene TRBJ2-3, with TRBD1 matching 8 bases. The CDR3 spans 15 residues. After removal of 4 bases from V and 3 bases from J, the junction contained 6 bases not matched to a gene. The V gene's germline CDR1 is MNHEY and CDR2 SMNVEV (reference sequence). The CDR3 sequence: CASSSRQGWTDTQYF. In nucleotides, the CDR3 is TGTGCCAGCAGTTCCCGACAGGGGTGGACAGATACGCAGTATTTT.

The J gene is TRBJ2-3, the V gene TRBV5-1, with D perhaps TRBD2 (6 bases). CDR1 and CDR2 (germline): SGHRS, YFSETQ. CDR3 size: 14 residues. The ends were cut back, 4 bases at V and 5 bases at J, with 14 bases in the middle. The CDR3 DNA is TGCGCCAGCAGCACTCTACGAGCGGGAGATACGCAGTATTTT. Amino acids: CASSTLRAGDTQYF.

This clonotype appeared a few times. The chain links TRBV14 to TRBJ2-3, with D uncertain. From germline, CDR1 is SGHDN and CDR2 FVKESK. Trimming stripped 4 bases from V and 4 bases from J, with 24 bases between. This CDR3 has 18 residues. CDR3 DNA: TGTGCCAGCAGCCCCGGAGCGTCGGAGCAGAGACCCGCAGATACGCAGTATTTT. Translation gives CASSPGASEQRPADTQYF.

This clonotype was observed a handful of times. The gene calls are TRBV20-1 and TRBJ1-1, with 9 bases identical to TRBD1. V dropped 6 bases and J dropped 7; count of bases not matched to a gene: 15. The CDR3 spans 15 residues. Germline V gives CDR1 DFQATT, CDR2 SNEGSKA (reference sequence). CDR3 DNA: TGCAGTGCCCTATCTGAACAGGGGGCGGGGGGTGAAGCTTTCTTT. Translation gives CSALSEQGAGGEAFF.

This clonotype was seen ten or more times. This chain links TRBV12-3 or TRBV12-4 with TRBJ1-1, with no clear D. The CDR3 extends over 14 amino acids. With 2 bases removed from V and 1 base from J, the gap between germline ends came to 8 bases. CDR3 sequence reads: CASSLRTGNTEAFF. The CDR3 DNA is TGTGCCAGCAGTTTAAGGACGGGGAACACTGAAGCTTTCTTT.

The chain has TRBV12-3 or TRBV12-4 and TRBJ2-2; D not certain. V lost 6 bases and J 3 bases, leaving 11 bases between the germline ends. The CDR3 runs to 14 residues. The CDR3, as DNA: TGTGCCAGCAGCCGCTCCATCGACACCGGGGAGCTGTTTTTT. The encoded protein is CASSRSIDTGELFF.

This clonotype was seen at least ten times. This sequence joins TRBV20-1 and TRBJ2-5; 11 bases fit TRBD2. Germline V gives CDR1 DFQATT, CDR2 SNEGSKA (reference sequence). The V gene end was trimmed by 3 bases and the J gene end by 5 bases; junction bases not matched to a gene: 8. This CDR3 has 15 residues. The CDR3 region is CSARASGGMSETQYF. For the CDR3, the DNA is TGCAGTGCTAGGGCTAGCGGGGGGATGTCGGAGACCCAGTACTTC.

This sequence joins TRBV18 and TRBJ2-7; a weak D match, TRBD1 (5 bases). The CDR3 runs to 14 residues. The germline CDR1 and CDR2 sequences are KGHSH and LQKENI. V was shortened by 2 bases and J by 1 base, with 9 bases between the two germline ends. CDR3 residues: CASSPKDMSYEQYF. CDR3 nucleotide sequence: TGTGCCAGCTCACCAAAGGACATGTCCTACGAGCAGTACTTC. The whole variable domain, filled in from reference TRBV18 and TRBJ2-7, reads NAGVMQNPRHLVRRRGQEARLRCSPMKGHSHVYWYRQLPEEGLKFMVYLQKENIIDESGMPKERFSAEFPKEGPSILRIQQVVRGDSAAYFCASSPKDMSYEQYFGPGTRLTVT.

The V call is TRBV10-2, the J call TRBJ2-3, with no clear D. From germline, CDR1 is WSHSY and CDR2 SAAADI. Trimming left V 3 bases short and J 0 bases short, with 10 bases between. This CDR3 spans 15 amino acids. The CDR3 spells CASSDDTPSTDTQYF. CDR3 sequence (DNA): TGCGCCAGCAGTGACGACACACCCAGCACAGATACGCAGTATTTT.